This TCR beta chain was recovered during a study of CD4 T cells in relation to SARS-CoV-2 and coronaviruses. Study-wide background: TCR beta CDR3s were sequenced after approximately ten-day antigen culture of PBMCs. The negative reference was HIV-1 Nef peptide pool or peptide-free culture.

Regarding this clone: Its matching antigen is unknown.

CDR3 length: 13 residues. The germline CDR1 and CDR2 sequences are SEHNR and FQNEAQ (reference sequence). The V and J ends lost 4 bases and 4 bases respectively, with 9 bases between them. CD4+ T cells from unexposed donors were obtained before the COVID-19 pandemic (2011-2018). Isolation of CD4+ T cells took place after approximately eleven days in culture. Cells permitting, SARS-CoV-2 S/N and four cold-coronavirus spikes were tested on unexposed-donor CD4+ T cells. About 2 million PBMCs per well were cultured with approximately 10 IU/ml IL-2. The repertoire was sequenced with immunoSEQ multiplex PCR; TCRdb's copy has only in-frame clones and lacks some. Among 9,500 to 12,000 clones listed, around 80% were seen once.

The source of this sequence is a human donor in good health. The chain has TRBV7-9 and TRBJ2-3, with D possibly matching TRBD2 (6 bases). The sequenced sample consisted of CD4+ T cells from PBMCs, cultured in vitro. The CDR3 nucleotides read TGTGCCAGCAGCTCGGGAGTAGCAGATACGCAGTATTTT. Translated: CASSSGVADTQYF. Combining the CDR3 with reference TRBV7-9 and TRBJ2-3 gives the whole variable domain DTGVSQNPRHKITKRGQNVTFRCDPISEHNRLYWYRQTLGQGPEFLTYFQNEAQLEKSRLLSDRFSAERPKGSFSTLEIQRTEQGDSAMYLCASSSGVADTQYFGPGTRLTVL.